This TCR beta chain was observed in a study of T cell clones after liver transplantation. On the study more broadly: HCV positivity affected three of eight recipients; the rest lacked autoimmune or viral indications.

Repertoires were generated with immunoSEQ multiplex PCR, while TCRdb's copy carries only in-frame clones and drops some. The data show 50,000 or so clones, 86% seen once. Unmatched junction bases numbered 5, after V lost 1 base and J lost 2 bases. The CDR3 has 16 residues. Germline V gives CDR1 MNHEY, CDR2 SMNVEV (reference sequence). Unstimulated PBMCs were sorted into CD3+CD4+ and CD3+CD8+ populations. This rearrangement joins TRBV27 to TRBJ2-1; the match to TRBD2 covers 7 bases. Specimen: CD8+ T cells from blood, collected 12 months after liver transplant. This receptor was identified in a human patient who received a liver transplant. Part of the T cells may come from the graft donor. The CDR3 bases are TGTGCCAGCAGTTTATTGGGAGGGATGACCTACAATGAGCAGTTCTTC. Its protein is CASSLLGGMTYNEQFF.